The next 18 T cell receptor beta chains were all read from a single sample in a study of shared clonotypes between healthy human individuals. The table came from immunoSEQ multiplex PCR; TCRdb's copy has only in-frame clones and leaves some out. The data show about 470,000 clones, with roughly 80% seen just once and about 12% held by the top ten. The specimen was PBMCs. The origin of the receptors is a woman aged 40-49 years in good health. Some clones in this sample may be carry-over from other donors' samples.

CDR3 DNA sequence: TGTGCCAGCAGCTTAGGGATAGCGGGAGGGGGTGAGCAGTTCTTC. It is translated as CASSLGIAGGGEQFF. This chain links TRBV7-8 with TRBJ2-1; TRBD2 matches 11 bases. The germline V gene encodes CDR1 SGHVS and CDR2 FQNEAQ. V shed 1 base and J 9 bases; nucleotides not matched to a gene: 5. This CDR3 has 15 amino acids.

The gene calls are TRBV2 and TRBJ1-2; D unclear. The V end lost 3 bases, the J end lost 4 bases, and 6 bases lay between the germline ends. Per the germline V gene, CDR1 is SNHLY and CDR2 is FYNNEI. This CDR3 is built from 12 residues. In DNA, the CDR3 is TGTGCCAGCAGTGATCTGGGCTATGGCTACACCTTC. This translates into CASSDLGYGYTF.

The chain has TRBV7-2 and TRBJ2-5; TRBD2 agrees at 7 bases. Germline V gene lookup returns CDR1 SGHTA and CDR2 FQGNSA. With 0 bases clipped from V and 4 bases from J, the junction kept 5 bases outside the gene matches. CDR3 length: 15 amino acids. CDR3 loop: CASSLAGRERETQYF. CDR3 DNA: TGTGCCAGCAGCTTAGCTGGGCGGGAGAGAGAGACCCAGTACTTC.

In its sample, this clone was seen once. The genes are TRBV7-3 and TRBJ2-2, with 7 bases identical to TRBD1. The V and J ends lost 5 bases and 3 bases, in that order; junction bases with no gene match: 3. The CDR3 is made up of 14 amino acids. Germline lookup yields CDR1 SGHTA and CDR2 FQGTGA. The DNA of the CDR3 is TGTGCCAGCAGCAAGACAGGGTACACCGGGGAGCTGTTTTTT. Its protein is CASSKTGYTGELFF.

V gene TRBV2 combines with J gene TRBJ2-6; TRBD1 matches 7 bases. CDR1 is SNHLY and CDR2 is FYNNEI in the germline V gene. V shed 5 bases and J 2 bases; nucleotides not matched to a gene: 6. CDR3 length: 16 amino acids. CDR3 loop: CASSTDRVAGANVLTF. The CDR3, as DNA: TGTGCCAGCAGTACAGACAGGGTAGCTGGGGCCAACGTCCTGACTTTC. Full variable domain (remainder filled in from reference TRBV2 and TRBJ2-6): EPEVTQTPSHQVTQMGQEVILRCVPISNHLYFYWYRQILGQKVEFLVSFYNNEISEKSEIFDDQFSVERPDGSNFTLKIRSTKLEDSAMYFCASSTDRVAGANVLTFGAGSRLTVL.

This clone has a handful of counts. The chain is built from TRBV30 and TRBJ2-3; 12 bases map to TRBD2. The V and J ends lost 7 bases and 6 bases, in that order; junction bases with no gene match: 11. This CDR3 comprises 15 residues. Germline V lookup: CDR1 GTSNPN, CDR2 SVGIG (reference sequence). The CDR3 DNA is TGTGCCTCCCACCCGACTAGCGGGAGACCCGATACGCAGTATTTT. Its protein product is CASHPTSGRPDTQYF.

The V gene is TRBV18, the J gene TRBJ2-1; D is possibly TRBD1 or TRBD2 (6 bases each). V was trimmed by 3 bases and J by 10 bases, leaving 16 bases between them. CDR3 size: 14 residues. Per the germline V gene, CDR1 is KGHSH and CDR2 is LQKENI. CDR3 sequence reads: CASSPGGPYREQFF. CDR3 in DNA: TGTGCCAGCTCACCTGGGGGGCCCTATCGGGAGCAGTTCTTC.

With respect to this clone: This probably arose from a read error, given a far larger clone one base away. The final CDR3 position lacks the conserved phenylalanine or tryptophan, pointing to a likely read error. This chain uses TRBV29-1 with TRBJ1-1; 7 nucleotides agree with TRBD1. The J segment lost 8 bases and the V segment lost 6 bases, leaving 15 bases of the junction unmatched. The length of the CDR3 is 14 residues. CDR1 is SQVTM, CDR2 ANQGSEA, per germline. DNA of the CDR3: TGCAGCGTAGCAAACCGGGACAGCTTTTTAGAAGCTTTCCTT. This codes for CSVANRDSFLEAFL.

The CDR3 bases are TGTGCCAGCACCCACCCAGGACAGGGGCGTGGTGGGGAGCAGTACTTC. It encodes CASTHPGQGRGGEQYF. This sequence joins TRBV28 and TRBJ2-7, with 9 bases lining up with TRBD1. V shed 7 bases, J shed 7 bases, and the junction held 17 bases outside the gene matches. Per the germline V gene, CDR1 is MDHEN and CDR2 is SYDVKM. CDR3 length: 16 amino acids. Combining the CDR3 with reference TRBV28 and TRBJ2-7 gives the whole variable domain DVKVTQSSRYLVKRTGEKVFLECVQDMDHENMFWYRQDPGLGLRLIYFSYDVKMKEKGDIPEGYSVSREKKERFSLILESASTNQTSMYLCASTHPGQGRGGEQYFGPGTRLTVT.

The rearrangement links TRBV6-4 to TRBJ2-1; D is unclear. V lost 0 bases and J lost 6, with 15 bases in between. The CDR3 covers 16 residues. Germline loops: CDR1 MRHNA, CDR2 SNTAGT. CDR3 region: CASSDSISGVVNEQFF. Here the CDR3 DNA reads TGTGCCAGCAGTGACTCGATTAGTGGGGTTGTCAATGAGCAGTTCTTC.

This chain joins TRBV11-1 and TRBJ2-5; D gene unclear. The DNA matches TRBJ2-7 better at its end, which makes the J call doubtful. CDR3 length equals 11 residues. Germline V gene data show CDR1 as SGHAT and CDR2 as FQDESV (reference sequence). This CDR3 is CASSLDNEQYF. CDR3 nucleotides: TGTGCCAGCAGCTTAGATAACGAGCAGTACTTC.

This clone has a single count. This chain uses TRBV29-1 with TRBJ2-1; D is unresolved. The CDR3 runs 10 residues. Trimming removed 5 bases at V and 8 bases at J, with 7 bases between. In germline, CDR1 is SQVTM, CDR2 ANQGSEA. Here the CDR3 DNA reads TGCAGCGTTACGGAGTATGAGCAGTTCTTC. This gives the protein CSVTEYEQFF.

In regard to this clone: Different DNA sequences within this sample yield the same CDR3. The genes are TRBV6-5 and TRBJ2-3; D is unclear. The germline gives CDR1 MNHEY, CDR2 SVGAGI. This CDR3 spans 13 amino acids. V was shortened by 2 bases and J by 1 base, with 4 bases between the two germline ends. CDR3 sequence: CASSYGGTDTQYF. The CDR3 DNA sequence: TGTGCCAGCAGTTACGGGGGCACAGATACGCAGTATTTT.

This chain joins TRBV28 and TRBJ2-5; tentative D call: TRBD1 (7 bases). Germline-derived CDR1 and CDR2 are MDHEN and SYDVKM. V was pared by 5 bases and J by 1 base, with 20 bases between. This CDR3 spans 17 amino acids. The CDR3 reads CASSGHRDSGGQETQYF. The CDR3 nucleotides read TGTGCCAGCAGTGGGCACCGGGACTCAGGGGGCCAAGAGACCCAGTACTTC.

This chain uses TRBV27 with TRBJ1-4; maybe TRBD1 (5 bases). With 0 bases removed from V and 6 bases from J, the gap between germline ends came to 11 bases. In germline, CDR1 is MNHEY, CDR2 SMNVEV (reference sequence). The CDR3 totals 15 residues. The CDR3 region is CASSLSSRDHEKLFF. As DNA, the CDR3 is TGTGCCAGCAGTTTATCTTCCAGGGATCATGAAAAACTGTTTTTT.

This clone appeared once. This chain uses TRBV2 with TRBJ1-5, with D possibly TRBD1 on 5 matching bases. CDR3 length: 14 amino acids. V lost 3 bases and J 4 bases, leaving 10 bases between the germline ends. CDR1 is SNHLY and CDR2 is FYNNEI in the germline V gene. CDR3 coding DNA: TGTGCCAGCAGTGAGGGACTGACGAATCAGCCCCAGCATTTT. It specifies CASSEGLTNQPQHF.

This chain links TRBV28 with TRBJ2-7; TRBD1 might be the D (6 bases). The CDR3 is 11 amino acids. Looked up from germline, CDR1 is MDHEN and CDR2 is SYDVKM. Trimming removed 8 bases from V and 5 bases from J, with 10 bases in between. The DNA for the CDR3 is TGTGCCAGCGCCCACAGGGACGAGCAGTACTTC. It translates to CASAHRDEQYF. Supplemented by reference TRBV28 and TRBJ2-7, the full variable domain reads DVKVTQSSRYLVKRTGEKVFLECVQDMDHENMFWYRQDPGLGLRLIYFSYDVKMKEKGDIPEGYSVSREKKERFSLILESASTNQTSMYLCASAHRDEQYFGPGTRLTVT.

The chain employs TRBV7-9 and TRBJ2-3; weak D call: TRBD2 (5 bases). Germline lookup yields CDR1 SEHNR and CDR2 FQNEAQ (reference sequence). This CDR3 spans 15 amino acids. V was cut by 4 bases and J by 0 bases, with 11 bases left in between. Written as DNA, the CDR3 is TGTGCCAGCAGCTACCGGGATCCAAGCACAGATACGCAGTATTTT. Protein: CASSYRDPSTDTQYF.